Listed here are 25 T cell receptor beta chains from one sample, sequenced in a study of radiation and T cells in renal cell carcinoma. Treatment in this sample: treatment-naive control, cytoreductive nephrectomy. Libraries were prepared by immunoSEQ multiplex PCR; TCRdb keeps only in-frame clonotypes and omits some of them. The sample has 24,000 or so clones, around half seen once. This sample comprised tumor tissue, obtained from a patient whose treatment was nephrectomy without radiotherapy. Every receptor here comes from a human donor with renal cell carcinoma.

This chain joins TRBV18 and TRBJ2-1; 7 nucleotides align to TRBD1. The CDR3 sequence is 13 residues long. Germline V gives CDR1 KGHSH, CDR2 LQKENI. Losses at the gene ends were 6 bases for V and 9 bases for J; bases not matched to a gene: 8. The CDR3 region has the DNA TGTGCCAGCTCCAGGGACAGCGATGGTGAGCAGTTCTTC. It yields the protein CASSRDSDGEQFF.

The chain carries TRBV2 and TRBJ2-3; 10 bases are a match to TRBD2. CDR3 length: 17 amino acids. Germline loops: CDR1 SNHLY, CDR2 FYNNEI. V trimming: 9 bases; J trimming: 0 bases; junction bases outside the gene matches: 12. The CDR3 nucleotides read TGTGCCAGTACTTTTGGGACTAGCGCCTCTAGCACAGATACGCAGTATTTT. Residues: CASTFGTSASSTDTQYF.

This clone has just one count. The chain carries TRBV7-9 and TRBJ2-7, with D possibly TRBD1 on 5 matching bases. The germline V and J ends were trimmed by 1 base and 5 bases, with 9 bases remaining between them. Germline loops: CDR1 SEHNR, CDR2 FQNEAQ (reference sequence). The CDR3 contains 13 residues. The CDR3: CASSLESRDEQYF. Here the CDR3 DNA reads TGTGCCAGCAGCTTAGAGTCCAGGGACGAGCAGTACTTC.

The gene calls are TRBV7-2 and TRBJ2-7; D is perhaps TRBD2 (7 bases). The CDR3 spans 15 residues. V shed 5 bases and J shed 2 bases, with 16 bases lying between them. From germline, CDR1 is SGHTA and CDR2 FQGNSA. The CDR3 nucleotides are TGTGCCAGCAGCCTCGGGGGGCCGCCAACCTACGAGCAGTACTTC. Residues: CASSLGGPPTYEQYF.

The chain's CDR3 is CASSYRGQASEAFF. The DNA of the CDR3 is TGTGCCAGCAGTTACCGGGGGCAGGCATCCGAAGCTTTCTTT. This chain uses TRBV6-5 with TRBJ1-1, with D perhaps matching TRBD1 (6 bases). The CDR3 covers 14 residues. Germline lookup yields CDR1 MNHEY and CDR2 SVGAGI. The ends were cut back, 2 bases at V and 8 bases at J, with 15 bases in the middle.

This chain uses TRBV6-5 with TRBJ2-1; unclear D gene. This CDR3 is built from 11 residues. The germline V gene encodes CDR1 MNHEY and CDR2 SVGAGI. Trimming shortened V by 6 bases and J by 7 bases, and 7 bases separated the two germline ends. In DNA form, the CDR3 reads TGTGCCAGCAGAGCTAAGAATGAGCAGTTCTTC. Its protein is CASRAKNEQFF.

The chain combines TRBV10-3 with TRBJ1-2; tentatively, D is TRBD1 (6 bases). CDR3 size: 14 residues. V lost 0 bases and J 7 bases, leaving 12 bases between the germline ends. Germline CDR1 is ENHRY and CDR2 is SYGVKD. CDR3 sequence: CAISESAGAGGYTF. The CDR3 DNA sequence: TGTGCCATCAGTGAGTCGGCAGGGGCGGGTGGCTACACCTTC.

This chain uses TRBV7-9 with TRBJ2-5; no firm D call. V was cut by 4 bases and J by 7 bases, with 16 bases left in between. The length of the CDR3 is 14 residues. Looked up from germline, CDR1 is SEHNR and CDR2 is FQNEAQ (reference sequence). CDR3 DNA sequence: TGTGCCAGCAGCTCCGACCCGACTGTTGGGACCCAGTACTTC. Its protein product is CASSSDPTVGTQYF.

The J gene is TRBJ2-3, the V gene TRBV5-5, with TRBD1 matching 7 bases. CDR3 length: 15 amino acids. The germline V gene encodes CDR1 SGHKS and CDR2 YYEKEE (reference sequence). V shed 0 bases, J shed 1 base, and the junction held 2 bases outside the gene matches. CDR3 sequence reads: CASSLEGTGTDTQYF. In DNA, the CDR3 is TGTGCCAGCAGCTTGGAAGGGACAGGCACAGATACGCAGTATTTT.

This chain uses TRBV15 with TRBJ1-5; 7 nucleotides align to TRBD1. V lost 3 bases and J lost 6; bases outside the gene matches: 11. CDR1 is LNHNV and CDR2 is YYDKDF in the germline V gene (reference sequence). The length of the CDR3 is 16 residues. The CDR3 loop is CATSSQTGSFAQPQHF. CDR3 nucleotides: TGTGCCACCAGCAGTCAGACAGGGTCTTTTGCTCAGCCCCAGCATTTT.

This clone is labeled as medium-sized. V and J are TRBV5-6 and TRBJ1-2; possibly TRBD1 for D (6 bases). Germline V gene lookup returns CDR1 SGHDT and CDR2 YYEEEE. Trimming took off 3 bases at V and 7 bases at J, with 16 bases between the two ends. The CDR3 is 14 amino acids. The CDR3 region has the DNA TGTGCCAGCAGCTATTTAGGGGGGCTTGGTGGCTACACCTTC. Encoded protein: CASSYLGGLGGYTF.

There are a few counts of this clone. The genes are TRBV4-3 and TRBJ2-3; the D gene is possibly TRBD2 (5 bases). Germline CDR1 LGHNA, CDR2 YSLEER. The CDR3 covers 15 residues. Trimming left V 0 bases short and J 7 bases short, with 14 bases between. The CDR3 loop is CASSQDGWSGNTQYF. The CDR3 region has the DNA TGCGCCAGCAGCCAAGACGGGTGGTCCGGGAATACGCAGTATTTT.

The chain carries TRBV7-2 and TRBJ2-7, with D perhaps TRBD1 (6 bases). Per the germline V gene, CDR1 is SGHTA and CDR2 is FQGNSA. The CDR3 runs 13 residues. V lost 2 bases to trimming and J lost 5 bases, with 10 bases between them. CDR3 DNA: TGTGCCAGCAGCTTACAGGGGATCAACGAGCAGTACTTC. Its protein is CASSLQGINEQYF.

The chain carries TRBV7-2 and TRBJ2-7; 10 bases align to TRBD1. The CDR3 is 14 residues long. Germline CDR1 and CDR2: SGHTA and FQGNSA. Trimming cost V 7 bases and J 4 bases; bases outside gene matches: 7. The CDR3 coding sequence is TGTGCCAGCACCACCGGGACAGGGGTATACGAGCAGTACTTC. Translation gives CASTTGTGVYEQYF.

This chain connects TRBV10-3 to TRBJ2-5; D uncertain. V was cut by 0 bases and J by 4 bases, with 9 bases left in between. Looked up from germline, CDR1 is ENHRY and CDR2 is SYGVKD. The CDR3 loop spans 14 amino acids. The CDR3: CAISESAVPETQYF. As DNA, the CDR3 is TGTGCCATCAGTGAGTCGGCAGTACCAGAGACCCAGTACTTC.

This rearrangement joins TRBV5-6 to TRBJ1-2; 7 bases are a match to TRBD1. The junction had 9 bases not matched to a gene; V was cut back by 5 bases and J by 5 bases. This CDR3 has 14 amino acids. Germline assignment: CDR1 SGHDT and CDR2 YYEEEE. Written as DNA, the CDR3 is TGTGCCAGCAGGGACCGGGACAGAGATTATGGCTACACCTTC. It encodes CASRDRDRDYGYTF.

V is TRBV6-5 and J is TRBJ2-2; 7 bases align to TRBD1. The V gene's germline CDR1 is MNHEY and CDR2 SVGAGI. The CDR3 is 15 amino acids. With V trimmed by 8 bases and J by 7 bases, 13 bases remained unmatched. The CDR3 DNA follows: TGTGCCAGCCATTTCAACAGGGGTGTGAGCGGGGAGCTGTTTTTT. Translated: CASHFNRGVSGELFF.

This clone was picked up one time. This chain joins TRBV27 and TRBJ2-2, with 9 bases fitting TRBD1. The germline V gene has CDR1 MNHEY and CDR2 SMNVEV (reference sequence). The CDR3 sequence is 16 residues long. Trimming at V came to 1 base and at J to 2 bases, leaving 2 bases not matched to a gene. CDR3 DNA sequence: TGTGCCAGCAGTTTATGGGGACAGGGAAACACCGGGGAGCTGTTTTTT. This sequence encodes CASSLWGQGNTGELFF.

This chain uses TRBV19 with TRBJ1-2; 7 bases match TRBD1. Unmatched junction bases numbered 21, after V lost 6 bases and J lost 2 bases. This CDR3 region has 19 residues. Germline V gene sequence: CDR1 LNHDA, CDR2 SQIVND (reference sequence). CDR3 protein: CASRDLRGPQGIQNYGYTF. For the CDR3, the DNA is TGTGCCAGTAGGGACCTAAGGGGGCCCCAAGGGATACAAAACTATGGCTACACCTTC.

This clone has more than one count but fewer than ten. J is TRBJ1-5 and V is TRBV2; 8 bases align to TRBD1. There are 16 residues in the CDR3. The V gene's germline CDR1 is SNHLY and CDR2 FYNNEI. The J segment lost 2 bases and the V segment lost 6 bases, leaving 9 bases of the junction unmatched. CDR3 sequence reads: CASSAGQGQGNQPQHF. For the CDR3, the DNA is TGTGCCAGCAGCGCCGGACAGGGCCAAGGCAATCAGCCCCAGCATTTT.

The V call is TRBV4-3, the J call TRBJ2-7; TRBD1 or TRBD2 may be the D gene (5 bases each). CDR1 is LGHNA, CDR2 YSLEER, per germline. V shed 3 bases and J shed 2 bases, with 14 bases lying between them. This CDR3 region has 15 residues. The DNA of the CDR3 is TGCGCCAGCAGCCAGGGACGGGTTGGGGCCTACGAGCAGTACTTC. The encoded protein is CASSQGRVGAYEQYF.

The table lists this clone with a few counts. The chain links TRBV7-2 to TRBJ1-2; D not resolved. V was clipped by 1 base and J by 0 bases, with 12 bases between them. Germline V lookup: CDR1 SGHTA, CDR2 FQGNSA. This CDR3 region has 16 residues. The CDR3 sequence is CASSLGSGSSNYGYTF. The CDR3 nucleotides read TGTGCCAGCAGCTTAGGTTCCGGGAGTTCTAACTATGGCTACACCTTC.

The sample holds many counts of this clone. The chain carries TRBV9 and TRBJ1-1; D unclear. The CDR3 spans 15 residues. Trimming took off 1 base at V and 3 bases at J, with 13 bases between the two ends. Per germline, CDR1 SGDLS and CDR2 YYNGEE. The CDR3 sequence: CASSVSGEADTEAFF. DNA for the CDR3: TGTGCCAGCAGCGTATCTGGGGAGGCCGACACTGAAGCTTTCTTT.

CDR3 amino acids: CASSSGTGTYEQYF. The CDR3 nucleotides are TGTGCCAGCAGTTCTGGGACAGGGACCTACGAGCAGTACTTC. The V and J genes are TRBV6-5 and TRBJ2-7; the match to TRBD1 covers 9 bases. Unmatched junction bases numbered 3, after V lost 4 bases and J lost 2 bases. Germline CDR1 reads MNHEY; CDR2 reads SVGAGI. This CDR3 has 14 residues.

This clone was seen many times. The rearrangement joins TRBV5-6 to TRBJ2-5; 8 bases match TRBD1. Trimming at V came to 3 bases and at J to 4 bases, leaving 5 bases not matched to a gene. Germline assignment: CDR1 SGHDT and CDR2 YYEEEE. There are 14 residues in the CDR3. The CDR3 loop is CASSSTGDGETQYF. CDR3 DNA: TGTGCCAGCAGCTCGACAGGGGACGGAGAGACCCAGTACTTC.